The clone carrying this T cell receptor beta chain appeared a few times. Its antigen is as yet unknown. The source of the sample is a study of T-cell reconstitution after alpha-beta-depleted transplantation in children. Overall study results and limits: By one year post-transplant, T-cell counts and diversity largely arose from T cells that were newly produced. High day-60 TCRbeta diversity in some patients came from surviving recipient T cells and thymic progenitors. Several hundred rapidly expanded clones from non-depleted graft cells reportedly supplied alpha-beta T cells about two months post-transplant.

This CDR3 contains 15 residues. Trimming cost V 6 bases and J 8 bases; bases outside gene matches: 8. It was with unique molecular identifiers that the TCRbeta library was prepared. One entry per CDR3 protein results from TCRdb running MiXCR on the PCR reads. The table lists hundreds of thousands of distinct CDR3 sequences, roughly a quarter of them singletons. The starting material was PBMCs, mostly from graft donor cells, obtained 360 days after TCRalphabeta/CD19-depleted stem cell transplant. The TCR comes from a female patient between 2 and 15 years old who had a stem cell transplant for congenital amegakaryocytic thrombocytopenia, so the T cells may come from the graft donor. This rearrangement joins TRBV12-3 or TRBV12-4 to TRBJ2-1; 12 bases align to TRBD2. The CDR3 here is CASSSGLAGFYEQFF. As DNA, the CDR3 is TGTGCCAGCAGCTCTGGACTAGCGGGGTTTTATGAGCAGTTCTTC.